The clone carrying this TCR beta chain was seen a single time. Its antigen remains unidentified. Produced via immunoSEQ multiplex PCR; TCRdb's table is partial and in-frame only. This table holds 65,000 to 90,000 clones, more than 75% found once. Patients had chemo-refractory metastatic non-small-cell lung cancer and received focal radiation plus CTLA-4 blockade that used ipilimumab. The data are from a study of radiotherapy plus CTLA-4 blockade in lung cancer. General study results and limits: TCR clones of tumor origin grew in blood after radiotherapy plus ipilimumab. Interferon-beta and early blood T cell clone dynamics reportedly predicted response best.

Germline loops: CDR1 SGDLS, CDR2 YYNGEE. V was shortened by 3 bases and J by 6 bases, with 19 bases between the two germline ends. This CDR3 has 16 amino acids. The sequencing used peripheral blood, collected from a patient treated with radiotherapy plus ipilimumab. This chain connects TRBV9 to TRBJ2-1, with D tentatively TRBD1 (6 bases). This sequence was found in a human donor with non-small cell lung cancer who had stable disease on radiotherapy plus ipilimumab. Here the CDR3 reads CASSDPQGNGGNEQFF. The CDR3 DNA is TGTGCCAGCAGCGACCCTCAGGGGAATGGAGGCAATGAGCAGTTCTTC.